These 19 T cell receptor beta chains came from one sample sequenced in a study of OX40 agonist ivuxolimab in advanced cancers. Repertoires were generated with immunoSEQ multiplex PCR, while TCRdb's copy carries only in-frame clones and drops some. This table has about 89,000 clones, nearly 90% appearing once. The material was CD4+ or CD8+ T cells sorted from blood, obtained in a trial of the OX40 agonist ivuxolimab. The receptors derive from an adult with an advanced solid tumor such as melanoma, head and neck, liver or kidney cancer.

The rearrangement links TRBV6-1 to TRBJ2-7, with 8 bases matching TRBD1. Germline V gene sequence: CDR1 MNHNS, CDR2 SASEGT. This CDR3 has 14 residues. V shed 7 bases, J shed 0 bases, and the junction held 5 bases outside the gene matches. The CDR3 loop is CASNRGQASYEQYF. DNA of the CDR3: TGTGCCAGCAACAGGGGACAGGCCTCCTACGAGCAGTACTTC.

V is TRBV6-1 and J is TRBJ1-5, with unresolved D. The V gene's germline CDR1 is MNHNS and CDR2 SASEGT. The CDR3 consists of 14 residues. V dropped 6 bases and J dropped 3 bases, with 12 bases sitting between them. Here the CDR3 DNA reads TGTGCCAGCAGGCCAGCGGACGTCAATCAGCCCCAGCATTTT. It is translated as CASRPADVNQPQHF.

The gene calls are TRBV5-1 and TRBJ1-1; D gene unclear. V lost 7 bases and J lost 1, with 14 bases in between. CDR3 size: 14 residues. Germline V gene data show CDR1 as SGHRS and CDR2 as YFSETQ. In DNA, the CDR3 is TGCGCCAGCGCCACGGGGTCGGGGAACACTGAAGCTTTCTTT. It encodes CASATGSGNTEAFF.

CDR3 loop: CASSPVGQGAGGYTF. Written as DNA, the CDR3 is TGTGCCAGTAGTCCAGTGGGACAGGGGGCAGGAGGCTACACCTTC. This chain connects TRBV19 to TRBJ1-2, with 12 nucleotides matching TRBD1. The germline gives CDR1 LNHDA, CDR2 SQIVND (reference sequence). J lost 8 bases, V lost 5 bases, and 9 bases had no gene match. The CDR3 is made up of 15 amino acids.

The rearrangement uses TRBV14 and TRBJ1-2, with D hard to call. This CDR3 is 12 amino acids long. Germline assignment: CDR1 SGHDN and CDR2 FVKESK. Trimming removed 0 bases at V and 8 bases at J, with 7 bases between. This chain's CDR3 is CASSQDQQGYTF. The CDR3 coding sequence is TGTGCCAGCAGCCAAGATCAGCAAGGCTACACCTTC.

This clone has a single count. The V gene is TRBV6-4, the J gene TRBJ1-2; D is ambiguous. Trimming took 0 bases from V and 1 from J, leaving 3 bases between them. CDR3 length: 13 amino acids. CDR1 is MRHNA and CDR2 is SNTAGT in the germline V gene. CDR3 coding DNA: TGTGCCAGCAGTGACTCGGATAACTATGGCTACACCTTC. Protein product: CASSDSDNYGYTF.

This chain uses TRBV25-1 with TRBJ1-4; 7 bases match TRBD1. Trimming cost V 5 bases and J 8 bases; bases outside gene matches: 11. The CDR3 has 15 residues. Per germline, CDR1 MGHDK and CDR2 SYGVNS. CDR3 in DNA: TGTGCCAGCAGTTCCTTGGGGGGACAGAGGGAAAAACTGTTTTTT. Amino acids: CASSSLGGQREKLFF.

V gene TRBV19 combines with J gene TRBJ2-7, with 10 bases lining up with TRBD1. The CDR3 spans 12 residues. CDR1 and CDR2 (germline): LNHDA, SQIVND (reference sequence). With 10 bases clipped from V and 7 bases from J, the junction kept 7 bases outside the gene matches. CDR3: CATSDRGREQYF. The CDR3 DNA reads as TGTGCCACCTCCGACAGGGGGCGGGAGCAGTACTTC.

The chain employs TRBV7-3 and TRBJ1-1; no clear D gene. Germline V gene data show CDR1 as SGHTA and CDR2 as FQGTGA. The CDR3 contains 14 residues. Trimming removed 1 base from V and 2 bases from J, with 8 bases in between. The CDR3 region is CASSLSTTNTEAFF. In DNA form, the CDR3 reads TGTGCCAGCAGCTTAAGTACGACTAACACTGAAGCTTTCTTT.

The CDR3: CASGPRGDGETQYF. CDR3 sequence (DNA): TGTGCTAGTGGTCCCAGGGGAGACGGGGAGACCCAGTACTTC. This chain connects TRBV12-5 to TRBJ2-5, with a tentative D call TRBD1 (6 bases). Between the trimmed V and J ends, which lost 5 bases and 5 bases, there was a span of 15 bases. Germline loops: CDR1 LGHNT, CDR2 FRNRAP. The CDR3 covers 14 residues.

V and J are TRBV27 and TRBJ1-1; 7 bases are a match to TRBD1. Germline-derived CDR1 and CDR2 are MNHEY and SMNVEV (reference sequence). The CDR3 totals 14 residues. Losses at the gene ends were 0 bases for V and 4 bases for J; bases not matched to a gene: 2. CDR3 DNA: TGTGCCAGCAGTTTATCGGGGACAGCCACTGAAGCTTTCTTT. As protein: CASSLSGTATEAFF.

The J gene is TRBJ2-7, the V gene TRBV19; tentatively, D is TRBD2 (6 bases). Per the germline V gene, CDR1 is LNHDA and CDR2 is SQIVND (reference sequence). Trimming cost V 5 bases and J 1 base, with 9 bases left between them. This CDR3 comprises 13 residues. Here the CDR3 reads CASSAGPSYEQYF. DNA of the CDR3: TGTGCCAGTAGTGCGGGACCTTCCTACGAGCAGTACTTC.

This clone was picked up one time. The J gene is TRBJ1-2, the V gene TRBV5-1; D ambiguous. V lost 5 bases to trimming and J lost 4 bases, with 15 bases between them. The CDR3 length is 14 residues. In germline, CDR1 is SGHRS, CDR2 YFSETQ. The CDR3 spells CASRDRSGSYGYTF. DNA of the CDR3: TGCGCCAGCAGGGACCGATCGGGGTCCTATGGCTACACCTTC.

The chain links TRBV5-1 to TRBJ2-7, with D perhaps TRBD1 (5 bases). Germline CDR1 reads SGHRS; CDR2 reads YFSETQ. This CDR3 spans 14 amino acids. Trimming left V 1 base short and J 3 bases short, with 11 bases between. The CDR3 sequence: CASSLQGLGYEQYF. CDR3 sequence (DNA): TGCGCCAGCAGCTTGCAGGGTCTGGGCTACGAGCAGTACTTC.

A single count supports this clone. V and J are TRBV27 and TRBJ1-1; the D gene is possibly TRBD1 (5 bases). The CDR3 runs 14 residues. Trimming left V 0 bases short and J 1 base short, with 6 bases between. Germline V gene data show CDR1 as MNHEY and CDR2 as SMNVEV (reference sequence). CDR3 in amino acids: CASSLSRANTEAFF. In DNA form, the CDR3 reads TGTGCCAGCAGTTTATCCAGGGCGAACACTGAAGCTTTCTTT.

The chain combines TRBV5-1 with TRBJ2-3; 13 nucleotides line up with TRBD2. Losses at the gene ends were 4 bases for V and 6 bases for J; bases not matched to a gene: 8. The CDR3 length is 16 residues. Germline assignment: CDR1 SGHRS and CDR2 YFSETQ. The CDR3 DNA follows: TGCGCCAGCAGCCCGACTAGCGGGGGGCACCAGGATACGCAGTATTTT. It encodes CASSPTSGGHQDTQYF.

The genes are TRBV29-1 and TRBJ2-1, with D possibly matching TRBD1 (5 bases). CDR1 is SQVTM and CDR2 is ANQGSEA in the germline V gene. The V gene lost 7 bases and the J gene lost 6 bases, with 13 bases spanning the gap. This CDR3 spans 12 amino acids. CDR3 sequence (DNA): TGCAGCGCCCTCGGACAACTCAATGAGCAGTTCTTC. It yields the protein CSALGQLNEQFF.

The table lists this clone with a few counts. This chain links TRBV28 with TRBJ1-2; 7 bases align to TRBD1. Trimming took 8 bases from V and 3 from J; bases not matched to a gene: 0. The germline V gene encodes CDR1 MDHEN and CDR2 SYDVKM. The CDR3 loop spans 11 amino acids. The CDR3 sequence is CASGQDYGYTF. CDR3 DNA: TGTGCCAGCGGACAGGACTATGGCTACACCTTC.

The chain couples TRBV7-6 to TRBJ1-5; no clear D. Germline-derived CDR1 and CDR2 are SGHVS and FNYEAQ. The CDR3 totals 15 residues. V was shortened by 1 base and J by 0 bases, with 7 bases between the two germline ends. CDR3 region: CASSLGANSNQPQHF. The CDR3 bases are TGTGCCAGCAGCTTAGGGGCGAATAGCAATCAGCCCCAGCATTTT.